The present entry profiles one TCR beta chain with its context. The antigen remains unidentified. The CDR3 has 15 residues. Trimming took off 6 bases at V and 1 base at J, with 15 bases between the two ends. Germline lookup yields CDR1 MDHEN and CDR2 SYDVKM. This sample is part of a study of CD8 T cells in ankylosing spondylitis. Overall study findings and caveats: A motif in TCR beta, a set of roughly eight highly homologous variants, appeared characteristic of ankylosing spondylitis blood. As for the disease-linked clones, they showed a CD8+ phenotype and occurred at relatively low frequencies in peripheral blood.

MiXCR, applied by TCRdb to the 5' RACE reads, yields one record per CDR3 protein. The sample holds roughly 150,000 distinct CDR3 sequences, around 32% seen once. The chain joins TRBV28 to TRBJ1-1; D gene unclear. This receptor was taken from a male donor with ankylosing spondylitis. The sample taken for sequencing was synovial fluid, either unsorted or a sorted T cell fraction (not recorded which). In DNA, the CDR3 is TGTGCCAGCAGACCCTCTGGAAACCCGAACACTGAAGCTTTCTTT. Amino acids: CASRPSGNPNTEAFF.